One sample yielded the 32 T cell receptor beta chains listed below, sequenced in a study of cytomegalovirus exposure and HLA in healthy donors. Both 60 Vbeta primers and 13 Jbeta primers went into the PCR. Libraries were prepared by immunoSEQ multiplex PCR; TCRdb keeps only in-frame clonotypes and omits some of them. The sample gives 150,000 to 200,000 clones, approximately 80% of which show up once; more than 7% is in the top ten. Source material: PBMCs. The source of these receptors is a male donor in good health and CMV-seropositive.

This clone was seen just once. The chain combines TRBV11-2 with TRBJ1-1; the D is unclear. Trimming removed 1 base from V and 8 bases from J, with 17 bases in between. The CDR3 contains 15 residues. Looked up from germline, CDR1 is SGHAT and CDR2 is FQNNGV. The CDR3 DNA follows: TGTGCCAGCAGCTTAGTCTATGGGCGGCGGGGAGAAGCTTTCTTT. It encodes CASSLVYGRRGEAFF. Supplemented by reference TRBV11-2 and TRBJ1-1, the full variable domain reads EAGVAQSPRYKIIEKRQSVAFWCNPISGHATLYWYQQILGQGPKLLIQFQNNGVVDDSQLPKDRFSAERLKGVDSTLKIQPAKLEDSAVYLCASSLVYGRRGEAFFGQGTRLTVV.

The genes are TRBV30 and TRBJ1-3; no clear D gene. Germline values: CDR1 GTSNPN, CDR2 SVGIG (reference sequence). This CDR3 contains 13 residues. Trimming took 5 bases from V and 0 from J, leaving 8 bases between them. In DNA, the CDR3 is TGTGCCTGGGAACTTTACTCTGGAAACACCATATATTTT. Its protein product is CAWELYSGNTIYF.

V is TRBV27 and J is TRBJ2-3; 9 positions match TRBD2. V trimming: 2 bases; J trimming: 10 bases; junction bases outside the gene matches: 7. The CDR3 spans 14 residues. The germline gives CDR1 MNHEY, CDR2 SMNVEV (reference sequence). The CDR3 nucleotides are TGTGCCAGCAGTTTAGCTAGCGGGACCACCCCGCAGTATTTT. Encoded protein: CASSLASGTTPQYF.

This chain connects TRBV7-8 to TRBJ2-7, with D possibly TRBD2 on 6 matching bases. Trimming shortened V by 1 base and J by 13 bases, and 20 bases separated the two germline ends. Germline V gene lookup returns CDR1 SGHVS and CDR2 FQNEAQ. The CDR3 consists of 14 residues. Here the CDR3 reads CASSLGREARVDYF. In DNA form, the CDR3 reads TGTGCCAGCAGCTTAGGGAGGGAGGCCAGGGTCGATTACTTC.

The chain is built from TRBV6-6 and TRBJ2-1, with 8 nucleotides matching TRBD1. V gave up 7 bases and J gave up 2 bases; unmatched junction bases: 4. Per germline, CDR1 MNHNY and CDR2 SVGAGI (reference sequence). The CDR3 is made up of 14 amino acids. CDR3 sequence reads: CASNRGSTYNEQFF. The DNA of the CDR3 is TGTGCCAGCAACAGGGGGTCCACCTACAATGAGCAGTTCTTC.

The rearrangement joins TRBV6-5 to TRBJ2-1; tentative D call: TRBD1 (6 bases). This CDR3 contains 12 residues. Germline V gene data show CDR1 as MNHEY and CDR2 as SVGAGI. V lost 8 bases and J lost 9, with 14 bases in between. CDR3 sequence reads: CASYRAPFEQFF. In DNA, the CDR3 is TGTGCCAGCTACAGGGCTCCATTTGAGCAGTTCTTC.

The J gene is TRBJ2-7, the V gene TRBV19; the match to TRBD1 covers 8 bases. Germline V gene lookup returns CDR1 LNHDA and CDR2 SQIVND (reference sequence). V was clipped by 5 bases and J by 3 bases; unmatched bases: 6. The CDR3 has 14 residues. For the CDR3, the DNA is TGTGCCAGTAGTGAAGTGACAGGGGTCTACGAGCAGTACTTC. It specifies CASSEVTGVYEQYF.

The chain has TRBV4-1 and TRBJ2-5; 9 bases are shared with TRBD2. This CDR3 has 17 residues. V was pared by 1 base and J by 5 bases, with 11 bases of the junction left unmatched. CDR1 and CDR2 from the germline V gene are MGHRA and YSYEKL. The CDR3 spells CASSQGPGAGGMETQYF. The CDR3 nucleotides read TGCGCCAGCAGCCAAGGCCCCGGAGCGGGGGGAATGGAGACCCAGTACTTC.

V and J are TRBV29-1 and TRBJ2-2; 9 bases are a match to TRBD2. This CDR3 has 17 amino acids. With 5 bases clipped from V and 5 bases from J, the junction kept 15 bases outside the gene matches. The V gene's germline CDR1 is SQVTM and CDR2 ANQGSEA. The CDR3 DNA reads TGCAGCGTTATACCTAGGGGGGGGCTAGCGGGGACCGGGGAGCTGTTTTTT. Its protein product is CSVIPRGGLAGTGELFF.

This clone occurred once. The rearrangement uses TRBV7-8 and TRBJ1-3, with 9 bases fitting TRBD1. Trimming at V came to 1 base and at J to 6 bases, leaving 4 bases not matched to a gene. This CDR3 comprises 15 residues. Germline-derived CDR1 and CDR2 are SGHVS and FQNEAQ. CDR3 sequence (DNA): TGTGCCAGCAGCTTAGGGGGACAGGGCGAAAACACCATATATTTT. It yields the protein CASSLGGQGENTIYF.

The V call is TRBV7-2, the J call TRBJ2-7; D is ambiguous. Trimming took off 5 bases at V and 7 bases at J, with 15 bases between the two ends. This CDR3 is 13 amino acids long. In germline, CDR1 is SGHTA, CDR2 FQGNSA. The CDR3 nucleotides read TGTGCCAGCAGCCCTCCCGATGCGTGGGAGCAGTACTTC. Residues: CASSPPDAWEQYF.

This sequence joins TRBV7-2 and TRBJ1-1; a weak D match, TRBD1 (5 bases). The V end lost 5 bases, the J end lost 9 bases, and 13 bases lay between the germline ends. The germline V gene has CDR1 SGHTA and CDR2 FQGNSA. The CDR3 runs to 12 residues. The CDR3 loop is CASSPWAGKAFF. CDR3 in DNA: TGTGCCAGCAGCCCCTGGGCAGGGAAAGCTTTCTTT.

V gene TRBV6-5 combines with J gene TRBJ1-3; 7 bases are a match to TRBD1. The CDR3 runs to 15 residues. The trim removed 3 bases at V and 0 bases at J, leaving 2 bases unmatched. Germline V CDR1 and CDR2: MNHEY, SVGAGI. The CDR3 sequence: CASSYQGDSGNTIYF. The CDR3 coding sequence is TGTGCCAGCAGTTATCAGGGGGACTCTGGAAACACCATATATTTT.

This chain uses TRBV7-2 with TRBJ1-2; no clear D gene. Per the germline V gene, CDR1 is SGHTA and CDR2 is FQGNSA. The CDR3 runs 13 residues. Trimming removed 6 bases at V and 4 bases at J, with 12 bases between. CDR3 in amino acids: CASRRLEGYGYTF. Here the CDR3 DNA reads TGTGCCAGCAGGCGTCTTGAGGGCTATGGCTACACCTTC.

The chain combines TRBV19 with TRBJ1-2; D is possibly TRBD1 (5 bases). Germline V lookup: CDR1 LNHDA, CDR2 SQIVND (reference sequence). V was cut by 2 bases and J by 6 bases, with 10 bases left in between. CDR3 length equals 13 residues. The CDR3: CASSITLDNGYTF. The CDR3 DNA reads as TGTGCCAGTAGTATAACCCTGGACAATGGCTACACCTTC.

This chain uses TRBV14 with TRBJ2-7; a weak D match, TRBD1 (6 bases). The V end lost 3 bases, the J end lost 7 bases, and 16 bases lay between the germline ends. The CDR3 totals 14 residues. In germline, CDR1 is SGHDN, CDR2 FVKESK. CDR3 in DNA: TGTGCCAGCAGCCAGAGAACAGGGATGAGGGAGCAGTACTTC. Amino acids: CASSQRTGMREQYF.

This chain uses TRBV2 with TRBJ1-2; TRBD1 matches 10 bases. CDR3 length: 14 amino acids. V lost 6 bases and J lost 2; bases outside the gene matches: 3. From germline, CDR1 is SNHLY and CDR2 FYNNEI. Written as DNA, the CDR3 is TGTGCCAGCAGGACAGGGGGCCAGAACTATGGCTACACCTTC. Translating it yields CASRTGGQNYGYTF.

As DNA, the CDR3 is TGTGCCAGCAGCCAAGGGGGGGCTAGCAATCAGCCCCAGCATTTT. Protein product: CASSQGGASNQPQHF. The J gene is TRBJ1-5, the V gene TRBV7-6, with D tentatively TRBD1 (6 bases). Germline V gene lookup returns CDR1 SGHVS and CDR2 FNYEAQ. V was clipped by 5 bases and J by 0 bases, with 11 bases between them. This CDR3 is built from 15 residues.

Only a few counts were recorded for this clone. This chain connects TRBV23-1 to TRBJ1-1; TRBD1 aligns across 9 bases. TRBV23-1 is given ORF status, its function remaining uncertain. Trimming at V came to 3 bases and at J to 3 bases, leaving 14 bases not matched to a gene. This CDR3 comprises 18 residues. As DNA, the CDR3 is TGCGCCAGCAGTCACCTACTCCGGGACAGGGTAAGGCACACTGAAGCTTTCTTT. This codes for CASSHLLRDRVRHTEAFF.

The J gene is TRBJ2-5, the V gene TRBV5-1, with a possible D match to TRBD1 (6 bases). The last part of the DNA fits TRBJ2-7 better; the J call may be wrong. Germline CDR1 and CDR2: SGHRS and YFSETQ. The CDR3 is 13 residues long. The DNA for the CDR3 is TGCGCCAGCAGCTGGGACAACTCGTACGAGCAGTACTTC. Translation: CASSWDNSYEQYF.

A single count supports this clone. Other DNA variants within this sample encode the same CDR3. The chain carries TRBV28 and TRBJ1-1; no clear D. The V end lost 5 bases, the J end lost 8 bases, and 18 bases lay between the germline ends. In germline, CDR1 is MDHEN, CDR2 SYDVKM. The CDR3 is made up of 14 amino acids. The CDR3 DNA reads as TGTGCCAGCAGTCTCCTCGGACTGGGCACCGAAGCTTTCTTT. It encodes CASSLLGLGTEAFF.

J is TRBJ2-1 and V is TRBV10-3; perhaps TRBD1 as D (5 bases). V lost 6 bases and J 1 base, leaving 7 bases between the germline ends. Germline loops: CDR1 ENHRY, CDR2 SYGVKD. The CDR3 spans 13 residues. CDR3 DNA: TGTGCCATCAGCAGGGAATCCTACAATGAGCAGTTCTTC. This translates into CAISRESYNEQFF.

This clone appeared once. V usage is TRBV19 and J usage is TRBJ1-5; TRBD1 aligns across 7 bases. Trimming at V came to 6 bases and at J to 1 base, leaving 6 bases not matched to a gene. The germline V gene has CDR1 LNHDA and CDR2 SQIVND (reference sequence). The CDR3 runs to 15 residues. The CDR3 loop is CASSTDRESNQPQHF. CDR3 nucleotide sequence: TGTGCCAGTAGCACCGACAGGGAGAGCAATCAGCCCCAGCATTTT.

The CDR3: CASSLRSLNQPQHF. CDR3 DNA: TGTGCCAGTAGTCTCCGGTCCCTCAATCAGCCCCAGCATTTT. The chain couples TRBV19 to TRBJ1-5; D unresolved. Looked up from germline, CDR1 is LNHDA and CDR2 is SQIVND (reference sequence). Trimming pared 5 bases from V and 3 bases from J, leaving 11 bases between. This CDR3 has 14 amino acids. The full variable domain, rest sourced from reference TRBV19 and TRBJ1-5, is DGGITQSPKYLFRKEGQNVTLSCEQNLNHDAMYWYRQDPGQGLRLIYYSQIVNDFQKGDIAEGYSVSREKKESFPLTVTSAQKNPTAFYLCASSLRSLNQPQHFGDGTRLSIL.

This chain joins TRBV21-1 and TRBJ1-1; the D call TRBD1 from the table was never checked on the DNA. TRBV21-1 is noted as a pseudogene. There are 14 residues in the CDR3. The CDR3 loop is CASSFRDTNTEAFF. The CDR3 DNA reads TGTGCCAGCAGCTTCCGGGACACTAACACTGAAGCTTTCTTT.

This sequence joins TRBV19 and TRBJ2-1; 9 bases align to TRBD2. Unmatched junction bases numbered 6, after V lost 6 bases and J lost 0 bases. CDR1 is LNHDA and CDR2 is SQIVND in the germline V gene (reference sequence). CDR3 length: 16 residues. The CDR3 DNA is TGTGCCAGTAGAGATCTAGCGGGGAGCTCCTACAATGAGCAGTTCTTC. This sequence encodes CASRDLAGSSYNEQFF. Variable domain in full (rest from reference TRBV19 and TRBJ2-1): DGGITQSPKYLFRKEGQNVTLSCEQNLNHDAMYWYRQDPGQGLRLIYYSQIVNDFQKGDIAEGYSVSREKKESFPLTVTSAQKNPTAFYLCASRDLAGSSYNEQFFGPGTRLTVL.

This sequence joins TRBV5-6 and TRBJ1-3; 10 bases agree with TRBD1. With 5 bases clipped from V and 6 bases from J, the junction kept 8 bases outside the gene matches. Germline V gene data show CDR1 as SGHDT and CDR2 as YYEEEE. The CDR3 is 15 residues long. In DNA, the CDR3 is TGTGCCAGCAGGACCCGGACAGGGGGGACAAACACCATATATTTT. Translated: CASRTRTGGTNTIYF.

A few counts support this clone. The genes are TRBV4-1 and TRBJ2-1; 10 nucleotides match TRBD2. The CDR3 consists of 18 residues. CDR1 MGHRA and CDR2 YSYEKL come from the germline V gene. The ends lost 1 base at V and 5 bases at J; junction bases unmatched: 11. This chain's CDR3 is CASSQGRLAGAWDNEQFF. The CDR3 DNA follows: TGCGCCAGCAGCCAAGGACGGCTAGCGGGGGCCTGGGACAATGAGCAGTTCTTC.

Here the CDR3 reads CASSSFSGRRDEQFF. In nucleotides, the CDR3 is TGTGCCAGCAGTTCATTTAGCGGGAGACGTGATGAGCAGTTCTTC. V usage is TRBV27 and J usage is TRBJ2-1; 9 nucleotides agree with TRBD2. After removal of 4 bases from V and 8 bases from J, the junction contained 9 bases not matched to a gene. Looked up from germline, CDR1 is MNHEY and CDR2 is SMNVEV (reference sequence). There are 15 residues in the CDR3.

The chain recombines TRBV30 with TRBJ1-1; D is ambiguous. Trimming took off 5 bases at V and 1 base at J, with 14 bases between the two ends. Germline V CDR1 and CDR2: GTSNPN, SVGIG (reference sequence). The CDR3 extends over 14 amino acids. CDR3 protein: CAWSESGWNTEAFF. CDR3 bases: TGTGCCTGGTCCGAATCCGGGTGGAACACTGAAGCTTTCTTT.

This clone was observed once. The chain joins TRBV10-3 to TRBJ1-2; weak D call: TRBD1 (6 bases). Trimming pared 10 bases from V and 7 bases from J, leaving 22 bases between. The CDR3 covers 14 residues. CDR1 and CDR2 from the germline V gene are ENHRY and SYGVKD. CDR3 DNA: TGTGCCACCATCGGGGGTGGGGGGGCCGGTGGCTACACCTTC. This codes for CATIGGGGAGGYTF.

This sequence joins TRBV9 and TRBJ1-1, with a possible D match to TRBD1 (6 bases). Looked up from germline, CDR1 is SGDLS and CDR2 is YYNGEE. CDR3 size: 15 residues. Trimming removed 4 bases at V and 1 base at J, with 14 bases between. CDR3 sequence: CASSPRTDKNTEAFF. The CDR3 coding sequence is TGTGCCAGCAGCCCACGGACAGACAAGAACACTGAAGCTTTCTTT.